One sample yielded the 30 T cell receptor beta chains listed below, sequenced in a study of blood T cells in healthy people across ages (dated by TCRdb to the mid-2010s). The library was made by 5' RACE. The run used an Illumina HiSeq 2500. A second PCR of about 7 to 12 cycles was run with a J-beta primer mix and a sample-barcoded 5' primer. The raw public data were reprocessed by TCRdb itself: fastp quality trimming at Q25, MiXCR clonotype calling, in-frame beta chains only. Each entry merges the rows of one CDR3 protein and shows their most common DNA and genes. The sample table lists 500,000 to 550,000 distinct CDR3 sequences, 24% of them with a count of one. The ten biggest clones cover approximately 10% of the sample. These data were also filed under a second study, of T cells of mothers and their children.

The sample was blood. The receptor source for this set is a boy between 10 and 17 years old in good health.

The J gene is TRBJ1-2, the V gene TRBV7-9; 8 nucleotides line up with TRBD1. CDR1 and CDR2 (germline): SEHNR, FQNEAQ (reference sequence). V was clipped by 6 bases and J by 6 bases; unmatched bases: 6. This CDR3 comprises 13 residues. The CDR3 is CASSIQGADGYTF. As DNA, the CDR3 is TGTGCCAGCAGTATTCAGGGGGCCGATGGCTACACCTTC.

J is TRBJ1-3 and V is TRBV7-3, with D possibly being TRBD1 (5 bases). The CDR3 contains 15 residues. Germline CDR1 reads SGHTA; CDR2 reads FQGTGA. V lost 5 bases and J lost 0, with 11 bases in between. The chain's CDR3 is CASSPRVSSGNTIYF. In nucleotides, the CDR3 is TGTGCCAGCAGCCCCAGGGTATCCTCTGGAAACACCATATATTTT.

The chain carries TRBV2 and TRBJ1-6; D uncertain. V was clipped by 5 bases and J by 3 bases, with 11 bases between them. Germline CDR1 is SNHLY and CDR2 is FYNNEI. This CDR3 is built from 15 residues. The DNA of the CDR3 is TGTGCCAGCAGTCGAGAAATGTTCTATAATTCACCCCTCCACTTT. Amino acids: CASSREMFYNSPLHF. The variable domain in full, with the rest retrieved from reference TRBV2 and TRBJ1-6, is EPEVTQTPSHQVTQMGQEVILRCVPISNHLYFYWYRQILGQKVEFLVSFYNNEISEKSEIFDDQFSVERPDGSNFTLKIRSTKLEDSAMYFCASSREMFYNSPLHFGNGTRLTVT.

This clonotype was seen repeatedly, ten times or more. CDR3 bases: TGCAGCGTTGAAGACACAGATCGCTATGGCTACACCTTC. It encodes CSVEDTDRYGYTF. The rearrangement links TRBV29-1 to TRBJ1-2; D not resolved. CDR1 is SQVTM and CDR2 is ANQGSEA in the germline V gene. There are 13 residues in the CDR3. V was clipped by 0 bases and J by 4 bases, with 9 bases between them.

The chain couples TRBV6-6 to TRBJ1-5; maybe TRBD1 (6 bases). Between the trimmed V and J ends, which lost 0 bases and 2 bases, there was a span of 11 bases. Germline-derived CDR1 and CDR2 are MNHNY and SVGAGI (reference sequence). The CDR3 has 16 amino acids. CDR3 sequence reads: CASSYSGRGGNQPQHF. CDR3 nucleotide sequence: TGTGCCAGCAGTTACTCCGGCAGGGGTGGCAATCAGCCCCAGCATTTT.

The CDR3 bases are TGTGCCAGCAGTTACCCGGGACAAAGATCCTACGAGCAGTACTTC. Encoded protein: CASSYPGQRSYEQYF. V gene TRBV6-6 combines with J gene TRBJ2-7; D possibly corresponds to TRBD1 (6 bases). V lost 2 bases, J lost 1 base, and 12 bases lay in between. CDR3 size: 15 residues. CDR1 is MNHNY, CDR2 SVGAGI, per germline (reference sequence).

The chain uses TRBV27 and TRBJ2-2, with 10 bases matching TRBD2. Per the germline V gene, CDR1 is MNHEY and CDR2 is SMNVEV (reference sequence). V was pared by 2 bases and J by 7 bases, with 16 bases of the junction left unmatched. The CDR3 has 19 residues. CDR3 nucleotides: TGTGCCAGCAGTTTAAGGTGGAGTGGTAGCGGGAGGTTCGACGGGGAGCTGTTTTTT. This codes for CASSLRWSGSGRFDGELFF.

V usage is TRBV6-5 and J usage is TRBJ1-4; D not certain. Germline-derived CDR1 and CDR2 are MNHEY and SVGAGI. The CDR3 consists of 17 residues. V was cut by 0 bases and J by 7 bases, with 18 bases left in between. The CDR3 DNA is TGTGCCAGCAGTTACTCCCCTTTCGCCGGGGATAGTGAAAAACTGTTTTTT. It is translated as CASSYSPFAGDSEKLFF.

This clonotype was seen a handful of times. The V gene is TRBV20-1, the J gene TRBJ2-3; 9 bases line up with TRBD2. Per the germline V gene, CDR1 is DFQATT and CDR2 is SNEGSKA (reference sequence). The CDR3 totals 15 residues. The J segment lost 2 bases and the V segment lost 3 bases, leaving 6 bases of the junction unmatched. CDR3 protein: CSASPLAGNTDTQYF. DNA for the CDR3: TGCAGTGCTAGCCCGCTAGCGGGGAACACAGATACGCAGTATTTT.

This clonotype turned up a few times. The gene calls are TRBV20-1 and TRBJ1-4, with D uncertain. This CDR3 has 15 amino acids. The germline gives CDR1 DFQATT, CDR2 SNEGSKA (reference sequence). V lost 0 bases and J 5 bases, leaving 13 bases between the germline ends. CDR3 loop: CSARDPGRLNEKLFF. The CDR3 DNA reads TGCAGTGCTAGAGATCCTGGGCGATTAAATGAAAAACTGTTTTTT.

For the CDR3, the DNA is TGTGCCACCAGCCCGAGCGGCAGCTACAATGAGCAGTTCTTC. Residues: CATSPSGSYNEQFF. This chain joins TRBV15 and TRBJ2-1, with D maybe TRBD2 (5 bases). Per germline, CDR1 LNHNV and CDR2 YYDKDF (reference sequence). V lost 5 bases and J lost 3, with 11 bases in between. This CDR3 has 14 residues.

The rearrangement uses TRBV4-3 and TRBJ1-6; 8 bases align to TRBD1. With 4 bases clipped from V and 7 bases from J, the junction kept 3 bases outside the gene matches. There are 14 residues in the CDR3. Germline V gene data show CDR1 as LGHNA and CDR2 as YSLEER. CDR3 loop: CASSRTGHNSPLHF. CDR3 in DNA: TGCGCCAGCAGCCGGACAGGGCACAATTCACCCCTCCACTTT.

The chain couples TRBV4-2 to TRBJ1-2; no reliable D call. V was shortened by 1 base and J by 8 bases, with 11 bases between the two germline ends. The CDR3 contains 13 residues. Germline CDR1 and CDR2: LGHNA and YNFKEQ. The CDR3 DNA is TGTGCCAGCAGCCAAGGTGTCTCACGCGGCTACACCTTC. Amino acid sequence: CASSQGVSRGYTF.

This clonotype was seen a few times. CDR3 in amino acids: CASSPSGQGALSPLHF. Here the CDR3 DNA reads TGTGCCAGCAGCCCCTCGGGACAGGGGGCCTTGTCACCCCTCCACTTT. The chain joins TRBV14 to TRBJ1-6; 12 positions agree with TRBD1. Losses at the gene ends were 4 bases for V and 10 bases for J; bases not matched to a gene: 8. There are 16 residues in the CDR3. Germline loops: CDR1 SGHDN, CDR2 FVKESK.

The J gene is TRBJ2-1, the V gene TRBV7-2; possible D gene TRBD2, 5 bases. Judging by the DNA end, TRBJ2-7 fits better; the J call may be wrong. Germline assignment: CDR1 SGHTA and CDR2 FQGNSA. This CDR3 has 13 amino acids. The CDR3 here is CASSLFSDYEQYF. In DNA, the CDR3 is TGTGCCAGCAGCCTCTTTAGCGACTACGAGCAGTACTTC.

This clonotype was seen many times. CDR3 sequence: CASSLLANNNEQFF. CDR3 sequence (DNA): TGTGCCAGCAGCTTGTTGGCTAACAACAATGAGCAGTTCTTC. This rearrangement joins TRBV5-4 to TRBJ2-1; D remains unclear. Trimming cost V 1 base and J 5 bases, with 10 bases left between them. Germline CDR1 SGHNT, CDR2 YYREEE (reference sequence). CDR3 length: 14 amino acids.

The chain couples TRBV5-1 to TRBJ2-7; 7 nucleotides line up with TRBD1. The germline V gene encodes CDR1 SGHRS and CDR2 YFSETQ. This CDR3 has 19 residues. With 4 bases clipped from V and 2 bases from J, the junction kept 21 bases outside the gene matches. CDR3 protein: CASSVSGSSLRQGPYEQYF. The CDR3 DNA sequence: TGCGCCAGCAGCGTGTCCGGGTCCAGCCTTCGACAGGGCCCCTACGAGCAGTACTTC. The whole variable domain, remainder taken from reference TRBV5-1 and TRBJ2-7, is KAGVTQTPRYLIKTRGQQVTLSCSPISGHRSVSWYQQTPGQGLQFLFEYFSETQRNKGNFPGRFSGRQFSNSRSEMNVSTLELGDSALYLCASSVSGSSLRQGPYEQYFGPGTRLTVT.

The DNA of the CDR3 is TGTGCCAGCGGGACCTTATTAATCTCTGGGGCCAACGTCCTGACTTTC. Protein sequence: CASGTLLISGANVLTF. The V and J genes are TRBV12-3 or TRBV12-4 and TRBJ2-6, with D possibly being TRBD1 or TRBD2 (5 bases each). The CDR3 extends over 16 amino acids. V was pared by 8 bases and J by 0 bases, with 14 bases between.

In this sample, this clonotype turned up many times. CDR3 DNA sequence: TGTGCCAGCAGCCTGGCCCGGGGAGGTGATGGCTACACCTTC. This encodes CASSLARGGDGYTF. This chain joins TRBV7-2 and TRBJ1-2; D not certain. The V gene lost 5 bases and the J gene lost 6 bases, with 16 bases spanning the gap. The CDR3 totals 14 residues. Germline values: CDR1 SGHTA, CDR2 FQGNSA. Combining the CDR3 with reference TRBV7-2 and TRBJ1-2 gives the whole variable domain GAGVSQSPSNKVTEKGKDVELRCDPISGHTALYWYRQSLGQGLEFLIYFQGNSAPDKSGLPSDRFSAERTGGSVSTLTIQRTQQEDSAVYLCASSLARGGDGYTFGSGTRLTVV.

This clonotype was detected ten times or more. The chain carries TRBV7-9 and TRBJ2-5, with no clear D. The V end was cut by 2 bases, the J end by 11 bases, with 12 bases between. The germline CDR1 and CDR2 sequences are SEHNR and FQNEAQ (reference sequence). There are 12 residues in the CDR3. The CDR3 bases are TGTGCCAGCAGCTTATCCGGCTTTGAGCAGTACTTC. Protein product: CASSLSGFEQYF.

In this sample, this clonotype turned up many times. The chain has TRBV4-3 and TRBJ2-5, with 13 bases lining up with TRBD2. CDR1 is LGHNA and CDR2 is YSLEER in the germline V gene. This CDR3 contains 16 residues. V lost 1 base to trimming and J lost 4 bases; unmatched junction nucleotides: 3. The CDR3 loop reads CASSQGTSGGGETQYF. In DNA form, the CDR3 reads TGCGCCAGCAGCCAAGGGACTAGCGGGGGAGGAGAGACCCAGTACTTC.

At least ten counts were recorded for this clonotype. The chain couples TRBV3-1 to TRBJ1-2; tentatively, D is TRBD1 (5 bases). Deletions cut 4 bases from V and 6 bases from J, with 12 bases between. The CDR3 spans 13 residues. Germline lookup yields CDR1 LGHDT and CDR2 YNNKEL (reference sequence). Written as DNA, the CDR3 is TGTGCCAGCAGCCCAATTCCAGGGAATGGCTACACCTTC. This encodes CASSPIPGNGYTF.

The sample holds a few counts of this clonotype. The chain carries TRBV28 and TRBJ2-5; 7 nucleotides match TRBD1. The CDR3 has 12 residues. Germline CDR1 and CDR2: MDHEN and SYDVKM. V gave up 10 bases and J gave up 5 bases; unmatched junction bases: 7. CDR3 nucleotide sequence: TGTGCCACGATAGGGGGCAGGGAGACCCAGTACTTC. It translates to CATIGGRETQYF.

This chain uses TRBV25-1 with TRBJ1-1, with D perhaps matching TRBD1 (5 bases). V was clipped by 6 bases and J by 1 base, with 12 bases between them. The CDR3 has 14 amino acids. The germline V gene has CDR1 MGHDK and CDR2 SYGVNS. CDR3 sequence (DNA): TGTGCCAGCAGACTTAGGGGCGAGAACACTGAAGCTTTCTTT. Translating it yields CASRLRGENTEAFF.

In its sample, this clonotype was seen a few times. The V and J genes are TRBV14 and TRBJ1-1, with unresolved D. Germline V gene lookup returns CDR1 SGHDN and CDR2 FVKESK. V gave up 4 bases and J gave up 7 bases, with 10 bases separating them. The CDR3 totals 12 residues. This CDR3 is CASSPHTSEAFF. CDR3 DNA sequence: TGTGCCAGCAGCCCCCATACGAGTGAAGCTTTCTTT. Full variable domain (remainder filled in from reference TRBV14 and TRBJ1-1): EAGVTQFPSHSVIEKGQTVTLRCDPISGHDNLYWYRRVMGKEIKFLLHFVKESKQDESGMPNNRFLAERTGGTYSTLKVQPAELEDSGVYFCASSPHTSEAFFGQGTRLTVV.

This clonotype was observed a few times. The V gene is TRBV12-3 or TRBV12-4, the J gene TRBJ2-7; 8 bases agree with TRBD2. The CDR3 runs to 15 residues. Losses at the gene ends were 5 bases for V and 2 bases for J; bases not matched to a gene: 8. The CDR3 is CASSPRGLETYEQYF. The CDR3 coding sequence is TGTGCCAGCAGTCCTCGGGGACTAGAGACCTACGAGCAGTACTTC.

This clonotype was counted only a few times. The chain uses TRBV3-1 and TRBJ1-1; D is perhaps TRBD1 (5 bases). Per the germline V gene, CDR1 is LGHDT and CDR2 is YNNKEL (reference sequence). V lost 5 bases and J 5 bases, leaving 12 bases between the germline ends. The CDR3 contains 13 residues. The CDR3: CASSLGEVTEAFF. CDR3 in DNA: TGTGCCAGCAGCTTGGGGGAGGTAACTGAAGCTTTCTTT.

This clonotype was recorded a few times. The chain uses TRBV7-8 and TRBJ1-2; D possibly corresponds to TRBD1 (6 bases). The CDR3 has 14 residues. V was shortened by 5 bases and J by 6 bases, with 16 bases between the two germline ends. Germline assignment: CDR1 SGHVS and CDR2 FQNEAQ. The CDR3 DNA sequence: TGTGCCAGCAGCACCTTAGGGGGGAAGGATGGCTACACCTTC. Encoded protein: CASSTLGGKDGYTF.

This clonotype was observed a handful of times. The V gene is TRBV15, the J gene TRBJ2-3; D unresolved. Germline-derived CDR1 and CDR2 are LNHNV and YYDKDF (reference sequence). V shed 6 bases and J shed 1 base, with 5 bases lying between them. The CDR3 sequence is 12 residues long. The DNA for the CDR3 is TGTGCCACCAGTATTCGCACAGATACGCAGTATTTT. It yields the protein CATSIRTDTQYF.

For this clonotype: The junction departs from the called germline gene at one end, perhaps through a read error. This chain links TRBV7-9 with TRBJ2-3, with 7 bases that match TRBD1. Per germline, CDR1 SEHNR and CDR2 FQNEAQ (reference sequence). The length of the CDR3 is 14 residues. For the CDR3, the DNA is TGTGCCGGCAGCTTAGAGGGGGCCTCAGATGCGCGGTATTTT. Its protein is CAGSLEGASDARYF.